A selection of T cell receptor beta chains follows, all from one sample in a study of cytomegalovirus exposure and HLA in healthy donors. Clones were read by immunoSEQ multiplex PCR, and TCRdb kept only the in-frame ones, dropping some. This sample has roughly 100,000 clones, with about four fifths found just once. The sequencing input was PBMCs. The origin of the receptors is a man aged 25-45 years in good health and CMV-seropositive. CDR3s include the opening cysteine and the closing phenylalanine or tryptophan. A D gene is named only where the DNA matches it firmly. The size entry is marked missing in some rows and otherwise reads once, few, many or a size class.

CDR3 protein: CASSLLSRAYEQYF
CDR3 DNA: TGTGCCAGCAGCTTATTAAGCAGGGCCTACGAGCAGTACTTC
J gene: TRBJ2-7
D gene: .
clone size: .
V gene: TRBV7-2

CDR3 protein: CASSPTGGAGEQYF
CDR3 DNA: TGTGCCAGCAGCCCGACAGGGGGTGCAGGCGAGCAGTACTTC
J gene: TRBJ2-7
D gene: TRBD1
clone size: once
V gene: TRBV7-8

CDR3 protein: CASMGSGFPYEQYF
CDR3 DNA: TGTGCCAGCATGGGGAGCGGGTTCCCCTACGAGCAGTACTTC
J gene: TRBJ2-7
D gene: .
clone size: few
V gene: TRBV6-6

CDR3 protein: CASSRTGQGEKLFF
CDR3 DNA: TGTGCCAGCAGCCGGACAGGGCAAGGTGAAAAACTGTTTTTT
J gene: TRBJ1-4
D gene: TRBD1
clone size: once
V gene: TRBV5-4

CDR3 protein: CASSESPGSGVVYEQYF
CDR3 DNA: TGCGCCAGCAGTGAGTCTCCGGGAAGCGGGGTCGTCTACGAGCAGTACTTC
J gene: TRBJ2-7
D gene: TRBD2
clone size: .
V gene: TRBV10-2

CDR3 protein: CAISAASGKNIQYF
CDR3 DNA: TGTGCCATCAGTGCTGCATCGGGCAAAAACATTCAGTACTTC
J gene: TRBJ2-4
D gene: .
clone size: .
V gene: TRBV10-3

CDR3 protein: CASSQIPPTSGRTDTQYF
CDR3 DNA: TGCGCCAGCAGCCAGATCCCTCCCACTAGCGGGAGGACAGATACGCAGTATTTT
J gene: TRBJ2-3
D gene: TRBD2
clone size: .
V gene: TRBV4-1

CDR3 protein: CAISETGPNGYTF
CDR3 DNA: TGTGCCATCAGTGAGACAGGGCCCAATGGCTACACCTTC
J gene: TRBJ1-2
D gene: .
clone size: once
V gene: TRBV10-3

CDR3 protein: CASSELVLYNSPLHF
CDR3 DNA: TGTGCCAGCAGTGAACTTGTGTTATATAATTCACCCCTCCACTTT
J gene: TRBJ1-6
D gene: .
clone size: .
V gene: TRBV6-1

CDR3 protein: CASSLLDLEQFF
CDR3 DNA: TGTGCCAGCTCACTACTAGACCTTGAGCAGTTCTTC
J gene: TRBJ2-1
D gene: .
clone size: .
V gene: TRBV18

CDR3 protein: CASSLRDDRDRGSYEQYF
CDR3 DNA: TGTGCCAGCAGTCTCCGCGACGATAGGGACAGGGGTTCTTACGAGCAGTACTTC
J gene: TRBJ2-7
D gene: TRBD1
clone size: .
V gene: TRBV5-6

CDR3 protein: CASSLGLAGVGELFF
CDR3 DNA: TGTGCCAGCAGTTTAGGGCTAGCGGGAGTCGGGGAGCTGTTTTTT
J gene: TRBJ2-2
D gene: TRBD2
clone size: .
V gene: TRBV28

CDR3 protein: CASSLAGLEDEQFF
CDR3 DNA: TGTGCCAGCAGTCTAGCGGGATTAGAGGATGAGCAGTTCTTC
J gene: TRBJ2-1
D gene: TRBD2
clone size: .
V gene: TRBV2

CDR3 protein: CAWGLGLAGGETQYF
CDR3 DNA: TGTGCCTGGGGTTTGGGACTAGCGGGAGGAGAGACCCAGTACTTC
J gene: TRBJ2-5
D gene: TRBD2
clone size: .
V gene: TRBV30

CDR3 protein: CASSPGDRPNTEAFF
CDR3 DNA: TGTGCCAGCAGTCCCGGGGACAGACCGAACACTGAAGCTTTCTTT
J gene: TRBJ1-1
D gene: TRBD1
clone size: once
V gene: TRBV28

CDR3 protein: CASSWTGGDYNEQFF
CDR3 DNA: TGCGCCAGCAGCTGGACAGGGGGTGATTACAATGAGCAGTTCTTC
J gene: TRBJ2-1
D gene: TRBD1
clone size: .
V gene: TRBV5-1

CDR3 protein: CASSPIAGSYEQYF
CDR3 DNA: TGTGCCAGCTCACCAATAGCGGGGTCCTACGAGCAGTACTTC
J gene: TRBJ2-7
D gene: TRBD2
clone size: .
V gene: TRBV18

CDR3 protein: CASSSRQGELFF
CDR3 DNA: TGTGCCAGCAGTTCCCGACAGGGAGAACTGTTTTTT
J gene: TRBJ1-4
D gene: TRBD1
clone size: once
V gene: TRBV27

CDR3 protein: CASSPLGQYYGYTF
CDR3 DNA: TGTGCCAGCAGCCCATTGGGACAGTACTATGGCTACACCTTC
J gene: TRBJ1-2
D gene: TRBD1
clone size: .
V gene: TRBV4-2